This T cell receptor (beta chain) was found in a study of blood T cell repertoires in COVID-19. With respect to this clone: The same CDR3 can be traced to other DNA sequences in this sample.

Trimming stripped 5 bases from V and 0 bases from J, with 10 bases between. This CDR3 is 14 amino acids long. Germline loops: CDR1 LNHDA, CDR2 SQIVND (reference sequence). Measured with immunoSEQ multiplex PCR; TCRdb has only the in-frame clones, and not every one. The sample contains about 200,000 clones, about 88% of which appear only once. The receptor was derived from a woman aged 45 to 65 with COVID-19, enrolled during active disease. The sequenced sample consisted of peripheral blood. The rearrangement joins TRBV19 to TRBJ1-1, with D possibly TRBD1 on 6 matching bases. The chain's CDR3 is CASSPGQLNTEAFF. The CDR3 bases are TGTGCCAGTAGTCCCGGACAGCTGAACACTGAAGCTTTCTTT. Together with reference TRBV19 and TRBJ1-1, the CDR3 gives the full variable domain: DGGITQSPKYLFRKEGQNVTLSCEQNLNHDAMYWYRQDPGQGLRLIYYSQIVNDFQKGDIAEGYSVSREKKESFPLTVTSAQKNPTAFYLCASSPGQLNTEAFFGQGTRLTVV.